The T cell receptor beta chain under discussion was sequenced for a study of CD8 T cells in Susac syndrome. Whole-study results and caveats: The Susac syndrome CD4+ T cell repertoires displayed no clonal expansion. The relatively small number of individuals in the TCR sequencing and HLA analysis was acknowledged by the study.

The CDR3 sequence is 12 residues long. The V gene's germline CDR1 is DFQATT and CDR2 SNEGSKA (reference sequence). V lost 0 bases and J lost 4, with 4 bases in between. For this clonotype: No antigen is known for it.

It was with random hexamers that 0.5 to 1 ug RNA was reverse transcribed. Amplification of TCR beta CDR3 spanned 54 Vbeta and 13 Jbeta via immunoSEQ multiplex PCR. TCRdb redid the calling of the immunoSEQ multiplex PCR reads with MiXCR, one entry per CDR3 protein. The sample yields about 150,000 distinct CDR3 sequences, approximately 94% seen once. The source is a human donor with Susac syndrome. The specimen was CD4+ T cells from PBMCs. J is TRBJ1-5 and V is TRBV20-1, with no clear D. The CDR3 reads CSARELNQPQHF. The CDR3 DNA reads TGCAGTGCTAGAGAGCTAAATCAGCCCCAGCATTTT.